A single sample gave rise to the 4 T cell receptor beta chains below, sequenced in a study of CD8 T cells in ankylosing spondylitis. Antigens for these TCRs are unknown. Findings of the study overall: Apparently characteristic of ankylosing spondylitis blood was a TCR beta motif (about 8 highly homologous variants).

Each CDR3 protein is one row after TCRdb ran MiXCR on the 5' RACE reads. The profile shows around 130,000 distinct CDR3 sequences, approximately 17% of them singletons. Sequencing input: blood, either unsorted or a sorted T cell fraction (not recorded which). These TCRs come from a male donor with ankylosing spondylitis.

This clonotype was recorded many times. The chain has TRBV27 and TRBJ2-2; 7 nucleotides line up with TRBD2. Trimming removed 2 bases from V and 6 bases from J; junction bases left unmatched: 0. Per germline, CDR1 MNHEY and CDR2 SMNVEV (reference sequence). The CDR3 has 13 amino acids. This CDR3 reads CASSLRGAGELFF. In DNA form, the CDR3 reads TGTGCCAGCAGTTTACGGGGGGCCGGGGAGCTGTTTTTT.

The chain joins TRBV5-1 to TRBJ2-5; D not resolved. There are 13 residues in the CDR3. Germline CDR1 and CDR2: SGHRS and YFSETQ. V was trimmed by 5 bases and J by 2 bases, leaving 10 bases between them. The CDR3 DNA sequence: TGCGCCAGCAGGTCCCCACCACAAGAGACCCAGTACTTC. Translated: CASRSPPQETQYF.

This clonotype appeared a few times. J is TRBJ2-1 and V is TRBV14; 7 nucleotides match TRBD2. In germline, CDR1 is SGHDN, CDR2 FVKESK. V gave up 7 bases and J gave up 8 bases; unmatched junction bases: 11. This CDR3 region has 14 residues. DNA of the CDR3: TGTGCCAGCAACCCAGGCGGACTAGAGTATGAGCAGTTCTTC. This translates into CASNPGGLEYEQFF.

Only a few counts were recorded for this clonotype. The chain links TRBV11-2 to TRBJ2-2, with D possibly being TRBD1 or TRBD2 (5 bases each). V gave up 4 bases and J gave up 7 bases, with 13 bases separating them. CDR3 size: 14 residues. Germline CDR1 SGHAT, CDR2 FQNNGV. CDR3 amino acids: CASSSWDGHGELFF. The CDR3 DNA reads TGTGCCAGCAGCTCCTGGGACGGCCACGGGGAGCTGTTTTTT.